One and the same sample provided the 12 T cell receptor beta chains below, sequenced in a study of blood T cells in healthy people across ages. A second PCR of about 6 to 12 cycles used a sample-barcoded 5' primer and a J-beta primer mix. From the 5' RACE reads, TCRdb called clonotypes with MiXCR, one entry per CDR3 protein. Of about 680,000 distinct CDR3 sequences detected, roughly 50% appear once; the ten largest clones hold about a third. Sequencing input: blood. These receptors were taken from an older woman in good health.

This clonotype was detected a few times. This CDR3 is CASSEGLAGTREQYF. DNA for the CDR3: TGTGCCAGCAGTGAGGGACTAGCGGGCACTAGGGAGCAGTACTTC. The chain couples TRBV6-1 to TRBJ2-5, with TRBD2 identical over 12 bases. CDR1 MNHNS and CDR2 SASEGT come from the germline V gene. There are 15 residues in the CDR3. Trimming took 3 bases from V and 11 from J; bases not matched to a gene: 10.

This clonotype was counted a few times. The gene calls are TRBV27 and TRBJ1-2, with unresolved D. V lost 6 bases and J lost 8, with 16 bases in between. The germline CDR1 and CDR2 sequences are MNHEY and SMNVEV (reference sequence). The length of the CDR3 is 13 residues. The CDR3 DNA reads as TGTGCCAGCAGCAACGCGGCCGGAGGGGGCTACACCTTC. Protein sequence: CASSNAAGGGYTF.

The rearrangement joins TRBV12-3 or TRBV12-4 to TRBJ2-7; the match to TRBD2 covers 9 bases. The CDR3 runs to 15 residues. V was pared by 3 bases and J by 2 bases, with 5 bases of the junction left unmatched. In DNA, the CDR3 is TGTGCCAGCAGTTTTGTGCCTAGCGGGGCCTACGAGCAGTACTTC. This encodes CASSFVPSGAYEQYF.

This clonotype was detected once. The V call is TRBV7-9, the J call TRBJ2-5; weak D call: TRBD2 (5 bases). V was cut by 2 bases and J by 2 bases, with 9 bases left in between. The CDR3 contains 14 residues. The germline V gene has CDR1 SEHNR and CDR2 FQNEAQ (reference sequence). The CDR3 here is CASSLLAYQETQYF. The CDR3 DNA follows: TGTGCCAGCAGCTTATTAGCGTATCAAGAGACCCAGTACTTC.

This clonotype was detected many times. The chain carries TRBV28 and TRBJ2-1; D remains unclear. The V gene's germline CDR1 is MDHEN and CDR2 SYDVKM. This CDR3 spans 13 amino acids. V was shortened by 3 bases and J by 6 bases, with 9 bases between the two germline ends. The CDR3 DNA reads as TGTGCCAGCAGTTTCCTCGACCGCAATGAGCAGTTCTTC. Translating it yields CASSFLDRNEQFF.

The sample holds one count of this clonotype. The chain links TRBV3-1 to TRBJ2-5; D remains ambiguous. The V end was cut by 1 base, the J end by 13 bases, with 10 bases between. This CDR3 is built from 11 residues. Germline CDR1 reads LGHDT; CDR2 reads YNNKEL (reference sequence). The CDR3 DNA follows: TGTGCCAGCAGCCAAGGCGGCCCCTTGTACTTC. Its protein is CASSQGGPLYF.

This clonotype was found a few times. The chain combines TRBV28 with TRBJ1-5; 7 bases agree with TRBD1. Germline CDR1 MDHEN, CDR2 SYDVKM. This CDR3 region has 13 residues. The trim removed 7 bases at V and 7 bases at J, leaving 7 bases unmatched. CDR3 sequence reads: CASTGQATQPQHF. The CDR3 DNA reads TGTGCCAGCACCGGACAGGCGACCCAGCCCCAGCATTTT.

V and J are TRBV5-6 and TRBJ1-4, with D possibly matching TRBD1 (6 bases). The length of the CDR3 is 15 residues. V was clipped by 0 bases and J by 6 bases, with 12 bases between them. The germline gives CDR1 SGHDT, CDR2 YYEEEE. The CDR3 reads CASSLVGEGDEKLFF. The CDR3 DNA reads TGTGCCAGCAGCTTGGTGGGAGAGGGGGATGAAAAACTGTTTTTT.

This sequence joins TRBV6-1 and TRBJ2-2, with D possibly being TRBD1 or TRBD2 (5 bases each). CDR1 and CDR2 from the germline V gene are MNHNS and SASEGT. V dropped 5 bases and J dropped 5 bases, with 12 bases sitting between them. The CDR3 extends over 14 amino acids. The CDR3 sequence: CASSRDPLTGELFF. Written as DNA, the CDR3 is TGTGCCAGCAGTAGGGACCCTCTAACCGGGGAGCTGTTTTTT.

This rearrangement joins TRBV12-3 or TRBV12-4 to TRBJ2-5; 9 bases agree with TRBD1. This CDR3 contains 14 residues. Trimming at V came to 6 bases and at J to 4 bases, leaving 6 bases not matched to a gene. CDR3 DNA sequence: TGTGCCAGCAGCCAAGTGACAGGGGGAGAGACCCAGTACTTC. The encoded protein is CASSQVTGGETQYF.

This clonotype was picked up a small number of times. This rearrangement joins TRBV28 to TRBJ2-7; D gene unclear. CDR1 and CDR2 from the germline V gene are MDHEN and SYDVKM. V was trimmed by 5 bases and J by 3 bases, leaving 8 bases between them. The CDR3 contains 12 residues. CDR3 amino acids: CASSPELYEQYF. CDR3 DNA sequence: TGTGCCAGCAGTCCTGAACTCTACGAGCAGTACTTC.

The chain links TRBV6-2 or TRBV6-3 to TRBJ1-5; 7 bases align to TRBD1. The CDR3 spans 17 residues. Germline V gene data show CDR1 as MNHEY and CDR2 as SVGEGT. J gave up 4 bases and V 0 bases, and 9 bases lay outside the gene matches. CDR3 nucleotides: TGTGCCAGCAGTTACTCCGGAACAGGGGCTTCGAATCAGCCCCAGCATTTT. Translated: CASSYSGTGASNQPQHF.